The 20 T cell receptor beta chains given below trace back to one sample, sequenced in a study of OX40 agonist ivuxolimab in advanced cancers. TCRdb keeps only in-frame clones here, not all; method: immunoSEQ multiplex PCR. Here the sample spans roughly 53,000 clones, around 89% being singletons. Sequences were derived from CD4+ or CD8+ T cells sorted from blood, sampled in a trial of the OX40 agonist ivuxolimab. All receptors come from an adult with an advanced solid tumor such as melanoma, head and neck, liver or kidney cancer.

This clone was detected only once. The V and J genes are TRBV28 and TRBJ2-7; 7 bases line up with TRBD1. The germline gives CDR1 MDHEN, CDR2 SYDVKM. CDR3 size: 13 residues. Germline trimming cut 6 bases from V and 1 base from J; bases unmatched to any gene: 3. The DNA of the CDR3 is TGTGCCAGCAGCCCGGGACAGTCCTACGAGCAGTACTTC. It codes for CASSPGQSYEQYF.

The J gene is TRBJ1-1, the V gene TRBV19, with TRBD1 matching 7 bases. CDR3 size: 14 residues. Per the germline V gene, CDR1 is LNHDA and CDR2 is SQIVND (reference sequence). Trimming cost V 3 bases and J 6 bases; bases outside gene matches: 7. In nucleotides, the CDR3 is TGTGCCAGTAGTATTGGGCGACAGGGATCTGAAGCTTTCTTT. Translated, it gives CASSIGRQGSEAFF.

The chain joins TRBV7-2 to TRBJ2-1, with 10 bases that match TRBD2. CDR1 is SGHTA, CDR2 FQGNSA, per germline. After removal of 7 bases from V and 8 bases from J, the junction contained 5 bases not matched to a gene. This CDR3 is built from 13 residues. This CDR3 reads CASTSGRLYEQFF. CDR3 nucleotide sequence: TGTGCCAGCACTAGCGGGAGACTATATGAGCAGTTCTTC.

This sequence joins TRBV5-6 and TRBJ2-4; a weak D match, TRBD2 (6 bases). Trimming took 4 bases from V and 6 from J, leaving 20 bases between them. Germline CDR1 is SGHDT and CDR2 is YYEEEE. This CDR3 contains 16 residues. CDR3 sequence (DNA): TGTGCCAGCAGCCAGGGAGGATCTGGGATAGCAAACATTCAGTACTTC. This translates into CASSQGGSGIANIQYF.

The V and J genes are TRBV28 and TRBJ2-1; TRBD1 agrees at 8 bases. Germline V lookup: CDR1 MDHEN, CDR2 SYDVKM. The CDR3 spans 14 residues. V trimming: 3 bases; J trimming: 7 bases; junction bases outside the gene matches: 5. The CDR3 protein is CASSFSGGRNEQFF. CDR3 coding DNA: TGTGCCAGCAGTTTCTCAGGGGGCCGGAATGAGCAGTTCTTC.

This chain joins TRBV7-9 and TRBJ2-3; D gene ambiguous. V shed 5 bases and J shed 2 bases, with 2 bases lying between them. The CDR3 runs 11 residues. CDR1 and CDR2 from the germline V gene are SEHNR and FQNEAQ (reference sequence). CDR3 DNA: TGTGCCAGCAGCATCACAGATACGCAGTATTTT. Amino acid sequence: CASSITDTQYF.

V gene TRBV25-1 combines with J gene TRBJ2-1, with 12 nucleotides matching TRBD2. Unmatched junction bases numbered 10, after V lost 8 bases and J lost 5 bases. Germline values: CDR1 MGHDK, CDR2 SYGVNS. This CDR3 spans 16 amino acids. CDR3 amino acids: CASALAGGPGNNEQFF. DNA for the CDR3: TGTGCCAGCGCGCTAGCGGGAGGGCCAGGAAACAATGAGCAGTTCTTC.

V is TRBV2 and J is TRBJ1-2, with D possibly matching TRBD1 (5 bases). Trimming stripped 4 bases from V and 4 bases from J, with 13 bases between. The germline gives CDR1 SNHLY, CDR2 FYNNEI. The CDR3 covers 14 residues. The DNA for the CDR3 is TGTGCCAGCAGTGTCGGGGGAGGAGGCTATGGCTACACCTTC. This sequence encodes CASSVGGGGYGYTF.

The sample holds one count of this clone. V gene TRBV11-3 combines with J gene TRBJ2-1, with D maybe TRBD2 (6 bases). Between the trimmed V and J ends, which lost 1 base and 0 bases, there was a span of 13 bases. Germline V gene lookup returns CDR1 SGHNT and CDR2 YENEEA. This CDR3 is built from 17 residues. Written as DNA, the CDR3 is TGTGCCAGCAGCTTAGGGCTGAGGACTACCTCCTACAATGAGCAGTTCTTC. Translating it yields CASSLGLRTTSYNEQFF.

The CDR3 region is CASSHGTSGYTDTQYF. CDR3 coding DNA: TGTGCCAGCAGCCACGGGACTAGCGGATACACAGATACGCAGTATTTT. V usage is TRBV7-9 and J usage is TRBJ2-3; 11 bases are a match to TRBD2. This CDR3 spans 16 amino acids. V was pared by 5 bases and J by 2 bases, with 6 bases of the junction left unmatched. CDR1 is SEHNR and CDR2 is FQNEAQ in the germline V gene (reference sequence). The full variable domain, in which reference TRBV7-9 and TRBJ2-3 provide the parts outside the CDR3, is DTGVSQNPRHKITKRGQNVTFRCDPISEHNRLYWYRQTLGQGPEFLTYFQNEAQLEKSRLLSDRFSAERPKGSFSTLEIQRTEQGDSAMYLCASSHGTSGYTDTQYFGPGTRLTVL.

The rearrangement joins TRBV2 to TRBJ2-4; 8 bases match TRBD1. J was trimmed by 2 bases and V by 7 bases; bases with no gene match: 10. This CDR3 comprises 16 residues. Germline V lookup: CDR1 SNHLY, CDR2 FYNNEI. CDR3 protein: CASTTGQGATKNIQYF. In nucleotides, the CDR3 is TGTGCCAGCACCACAGGGCAGGGGGCGACCAAAAACATTCAGTACTTC.

The chain combines TRBV5-1 with TRBJ2-5; D could derive from TRBD1 or TRBD2 (5 bases each). V lost 5 bases and J lost 3, with 14 bases in between. Germline values: CDR1 SGHRS, CDR2 YFSETQ. This CDR3 has 14 amino acids. CDR3 DNA sequence: TGCGCCAGCAGAATGGGGACCAGGGAAGAGACCCAGTACTTC. It codes for CASRMGTREETQYF.

V and J are TRBV5-4 and TRBJ1-5, with D hard to call. There are 12 residues in the CDR3. Trimming took off 0 bases at V and 3 bases at J, with 1 base between the two ends. The germline gives CDR1 SGHNT, CDR2 YYREEE (reference sequence). The CDR3 region is CASSLDNQPQHF. CDR3 bases: TGTGCCAGCAGCTTGGACAATCAGCCCCAGCATTTT.

The table lists this clone with a few counts. The rearrangement joins TRBV18 to TRBJ2-5; 10 nucleotides agree with TRBD2. With 3 bases clipped from V and 5 bases from J, the junction kept 6 bases outside the gene matches. This CDR3 has 15 amino acids. The germline V gene has CDR1 KGHSH and CDR2 LQKENI. CDR3 sequence reads: CASSPPSGGRETQYF. As DNA, the CDR3 is TGTGCCAGCTCACCTCCTAGCGGGGGTCGGGAGACCCAGTACTTC.

The J gene is TRBJ1-1, the V gene TRBV7-2; 8 bases are a match to TRBD1. Germline V gene sequence: CDR1 SGHTA, CDR2 FQGNSA. The V gene end was trimmed by 5 bases and the J gene end by 7 bases; junction bases not matched to a gene: 6. The CDR3 consists of 13 residues. For the CDR3, the DNA is TGTGCCAGCAGCCTTGAAGACAGGGGTGAAGCTTTCTTT. It is translated as CASSLEDRGEAFF. Combining the CDR3 with reference TRBV7-2 and TRBJ1-1 gives the whole variable domain GAGVSQSPSNKVTEKGKDVELRCDPISGHTALYWYRQSLGQGLEFLIYFQGNSAPDKSGLPSDRFSAERTGGSVSTLTIQRTQQEDSAVYLCASSLEDRGEAFFGQGTRLTVV.

V and J are TRBV6-1 and TRBJ2-3; D remains ambiguous. Germline CDR1 is MNHNS and CDR2 is SASEGT. The V end lost 8 bases, the J end lost 0 bases, and 12 bases lay between the germline ends. This CDR3 spans 14 amino acids. CDR3 loop: CASVPHLSTDTQYF. The CDR3, as DNA: TGTGCCAGCGTCCCCCATCTCAGCACAGATACGCAGTATTTT.

This clone was counted a single time. This chain links TRBV2 with TRBJ1-1, with D possibly being TRBD1 (5 bases). This CDR3 is built from 16 residues. The V end was cut by 6 bases, the J end by 2 bases, with 19 bases between. CDR1 is SNHLY and CDR2 is FYNNEI in the germline V gene. The CDR3 DNA follows: TGTGCCAGCAGCCCCCCTCCCCGGGGGAGTAACACTGAAGCTTTCTTT. This encodes CASSPPPRGSNTEAFF.

The chain couples TRBV5-1 to TRBJ2-1; 7 bases are a match to TRBD1. CDR1 SGHRS and CDR2 YFSETQ come from the germline V gene. Losses at the gene ends were 2 bases for V and 3 bases for J; bases not matched to a gene: 5. This CDR3 spans 15 amino acids. The DNA for the CDR3 is TGCGCCAGCAGCTTCGGGGACAGTAACTACAATGAGCAGTTCTTC. It specifies CASSFGDSNYNEQFF.

The rearrangement joins TRBV18 to TRBJ2-5; D is unresolved. V shed 6 bases and J shed 1 base, with 6 bases lying between them. Looked up from germline, CDR1 is KGHSH and CDR2 is LQKENI. CDR3 size: 12 residues. The CDR3 nucleotides read TGTGCCAGCTCGCTCATCCAAGAGACCCAGTACTTC. As protein: CASSLIQETQYF.

J is TRBJ2-3 and V is TRBV9, with unresolved D. Trimming pared 0 bases from V and 1 base from J, leaving 15 bases between. The CDR3 is made up of 17 amino acids. Germline V gene lookup returns CDR1 SGDLS and CDR2 YYNGEE. The CDR3 DNA reads as TGTGCCAGCAGCGTAGCTGGTAGATCGTACGGCACAGATACGCAGTATTTT. Translation: CASSVAGRSYGTDTQYF.